These 21 T cell receptor beta chains share one sample of origin, sequenced in a study of T-cell memory formation after mild COVID-19. TCRdb analysed the 5' RACE reads with MiXCR anew, one entry per CDR3 protein. The profile covers 140,000 or so distinct CDR3 sequences, with 6% appearing a single time and more than 2% taken by the ten largest. The sample was PBMCs or a T cell subset sorted from them (not recorded which). The receptors stem from an adult woman who had mild COVID-19 (a few samples of this study predate the infection). Cell type and time point are not known.

The DNA of the CDR3 is TGTGCCAGCAGCCAAGGGACAGGGGTCGGCGGCTACACCTTC. Protein product: CASSQGTGVGGYTF. V usage is TRBV3-1 and J usage is TRBJ1-2, with 9 bases that match TRBD1. CDR1 and CDR2 (germline): LGHDT, YNNKEL (reference sequence). The CDR3 extends over 14 amino acids. V shed 1 base, J shed 8 bases, and the junction held 5 bases outside the gene matches.

This clonotype appeared many times. The chain combines TRBV20-1 with TRBJ1-5; D is unresolved. Trimming took 3 bases from V and 0 from J, leaving 12 bases between them. The CDR3 contains 15 residues. Per the germline V gene, CDR1 is DFQATT and CDR2 is SNEGSKA (reference sequence). The CDR3, as DNA: TGCAGTGCTAGGATTAGCAGTTATAGCAATCAGCCCCAGCATTTT. Translated, it gives CSARISSYSNQPQHF.

In its sample, this clonotype was seen a few times. The chain joins TRBV4-3 to TRBJ1-3; the D gene is possibly TRBD1 (6 bases). The V gene's germline CDR1 is LGHNA and CDR2 YSLEER. The CDR3 is 15 residues long. V lost 1 base and J lost 3, with 10 bases in between. The CDR3 sequence: CASSQAGALGNTIYF. CDR3 bases: TGCGCCAGCAGCCAAGCAGGGGCTCTTGGAAACACCATATATTTT.

V and J are TRBV20-1 and TRBJ1-1; D not resolved. CDR3 length: 11 amino acids. V was cut by 3 bases and J by 7 bases, with 9 bases left in between. Germline CDR1 and CDR2: DFQATT and SNEGSKA (reference sequence). The DNA of the CDR3 is TGCAGTGCTAGGGCAGACCGTGAAGCTTTCTTT. This codes for CSARADREAFF.

This clonotype has ten or more counts. The chain employs TRBV4-2 and TRBJ1-2; tentatively, D is TRBD1 (5 bases). There are 14 residues in the CDR3. The V gene's germline CDR1 is LGHNA and CDR2 YNFKEQ. The V end was cut by 4 bases, the J end by 0 bases, with 9 bases between. The CDR3 is CASSLGTTNYGYTF. CDR3 coding DNA: TGTGCCAGCAGCCTGGGGACGACTAACTATGGCTACACCTTC.

This clonotype was detected a few times. The chain joins TRBV4-1 to TRBJ1-1, with 8 positions matching TRBD1. Germline V gene sequence: CDR1 MGHRA, CDR2 YSYEKL. The CDR3 extends over 16 amino acids. Unmatched junction bases numbered 7, after V lost 3 bases and J lost 1 base. The CDR3 reads CASSQIRQGKNTEAFF. As DNA, the CDR3 is TGCGCCAGCAGCCAGATCCGACAGGGGAAGAACACTGAAGCTTTCTTT.

The genes are TRBV6-5 and TRBJ2-1; 10 positions agree with TRBD2. Germline V gene lookup returns CDR1 MNHEY and CDR2 SVGAGI. Unmatched junction bases numbered 8, after V lost 4 bases and J lost 5 bases. The CDR3 runs to 16 residues. The CDR3 DNA follows: TGTGCCAGCAGTTCATTAGCGGGGGGCGGGCACAATGAGCAGTTCTTC. As protein: CASSSLAGGGHNEQFF.

This clonotype was observed at least ten times. The chain couples TRBV27 to TRBJ2-2; no reliable D call. This CDR3 contains 12 residues. The germline V gene has CDR1 MNHEY and CDR2 SMNVEV (reference sequence). V was clipped by 2 bases and J by 6 bases, with 4 bases between them. The CDR3 DNA is TGTGCCAGCAGTTTACCCCCCGGGGAGCTGTTTTTT. It yields the protein CASSLPPGELFF.

The chain employs TRBV30 and TRBJ1-4; D is unclear. The CDR3 contains 14 residues. Trimming cost V 0 bases and J 4 bases, with 9 bases left between them. In germline, CDR1 is GTSNPN, CDR2 SVGIG (reference sequence). The CDR3 here is CAWSVTSLNEKLFF. CDR3 DNA sequence: TGTGCCTGGAGTGTCACCAGCCTTAATGAAAAACTGTTTTTT.

Turning to this clonotype: This could be a read error, since a much larger clone is one nucleotide away. The J gene is TRBJ1-3, the V gene TRBV7-6; the match to TRBD1 covers 7 bases. The germline CDR1 and CDR2 sequences are SGHVS and FNYEAQ. V was pared by 6 bases and J by 2 bases, with 7 bases of the junction left unmatched. The CDR3 is 15 amino acids. The DNA of the CDR3 is TGTGCCAGCAGATCCAACAGGGGCCCTGGAAACACCATATATTTT. Protein: CASRSNRGPGNTIYF.

The chain combines TRBV7-9 with TRBJ1-1; 9 bases map to TRBD1. The J segment lost 4 bases and the V segment lost 7 bases, leaving 10 bases of the junction unmatched. The CDR3 is made up of 15 amino acids. The germline V gene encodes CDR1 SEHNR and CDR2 FQNEAQ (reference sequence). The CDR3 region is CASNQNRGQVTEAFF. CDR3 DNA: TGTGCCAGCAACCAGAACAGGGGGCAGGTCACTGAAGCTTTCTTT.

This clonotype came up many times. This chain uses TRBV10-3 with TRBJ2-2; 7 positions match TRBD2. The CDR3 consists of 15 residues. Trimming removed 4 bases from V and 4 bases from J; junction bases left unmatched: 6. Per the germline V gene, CDR1 is ENHRY and CDR2 is SYGVKD. CDR3 protein: CAISVGLGRTGELFF. The CDR3 bases are TGTGCCATCAGTGTAGGACTAGGACGCACCGGGGAGCTGTTTTTT.

At least ten counts were recorded for this clonotype. The rearrangement joins TRBV5-1 to TRBJ2-4; 8 nucleotides agree with TRBD1. The CDR3 is made up of 17 amino acids. Germline CDR1 is SGHRS and CDR2 is YFSETQ. With 3 bases clipped from V and 0 bases from J, the junction kept 8 bases outside the gene matches. CDR3: CASSSGQGPLAKNIQYF. The CDR3 coding sequence is TGCGCCAGCAGCTCCGGACAGGGACCCCTAGCCAAAAACATTCAGTACTTC. Full variable domain (rest looked up from reference TRBV5-1 and TRBJ2-4): KAGVTQTPRYLIKTRGQQVTLSCSPISGHRSVSWYQQTPGQGLQFLFEYFSETQRNKGNFPGRFSGRQFSNSRSEMNVSTLELGDSALYLCASSSGQGPLAKNIQYFGAGTRLSVL.

This clonotype showed up many times. CDR3 residues: CASSQEPLRGYGYTF. CDR3 sequence (DNA): TGTGCCAGCAGCCAAGAGCCCCTCAGGGGCTATGGCTACACCTTC. This sequence joins TRBV7-9 and TRBJ1-2, with a weak D call TRBD1 (6 bases). Germline-derived CDR1 and CDR2 are SEHNR and FQNEAQ (reference sequence). The CDR3 is 15 residues long. The V end lost 5 bases, the J end lost 4 bases, and 17 bases lay between the germline ends.

This clonotype was seen more than once but under ten times. The chain has TRBV9 and TRBJ2-3; D gene unclear. There are 14 residues in the CDR3. Deletions cut 0 bases from V and 5 bases from J, with 10 bases between. Per the germline V gene, CDR1 is SGDLS and CDR2 is YYNGEE. This CDR3 is CASSVGGSRDTQYF. The CDR3 region has the DNA TGTGCCAGCAGCGTAGGTGGTAGTAGAGATACGCAGTATTTT.

This clonotype was counted ten times or more. The chain recombines TRBV7-9 with TRBJ2-1; TRBD2 matches at 8 bases. J was trimmed by 4 bases and V by 1 base; bases with no gene match: 9. The CDR3 consists of 17 residues. From germline, CDR1 is SEHNR and CDR2 FQNEAQ (reference sequence). CDR3 nucleotide sequence: TGTGCCAGCAGCTTAGTGAGCGGGGGCCGCTCTTACAATGAGCAGTTCTTC. Translating it yields CASSLVSGGRSYNEQFF.

Ten or more counts support this clonotype. V and J are TRBV12-3 or TRBV12-4 and TRBJ2-1; 8 nucleotides align to TRBD2. V lost 3 bases and J lost 1; bases outside the gene matches: 5. This CDR3 region has 16 residues. As DNA, the CDR3 is TGTGCCAGCAGTTTCCCGGGACTAGGGTCCTACAATGAGCAGTTCTTC. Translating it yields CASSFPGLGSYNEQFF.

This clonotype was seen repeatedly, ten times or more. This sequence joins TRBV18 and TRBJ2-2; 7 nucleotides align to TRBD1. The CDR3 sequence is 15 residues long. V gave up 3 bases and J gave up 0 bases; unmatched junction bases: 1. Germline-derived CDR1 and CDR2 are KGHSH and LQKENI. CDR3 amino acids: CASSPGTANTGELFF. CDR3 nucleotides: TGTGCCAGCTCACCCGGGACAGCGAACACCGGGGAGCTGTTTTTT.

This clonotype was recorded a few times. This chain connects TRBV7-2 to TRBJ2-5; perhaps TRBD1 as D (6 bases). V dropped 5 bases and J dropped 2 bases, with 12 bases sitting between them. The CDR3 is 14 amino acids. Germline V gives CDR1 SGHTA, CDR2 FQGNSA. Here the CDR3 DNA reads TGTGCCAGCAGCCGAACAGGGATTCAAGAGACCCAGTACTTC. Translation: CASSRTGIQETQYF.

This clonotype has ten or more counts. This chain uses TRBV20-1 with TRBJ1-5; no reliable D call. The CDR3 contains 12 residues. V was cut by 1 base and J by 5 bases, with 6 bases left in between. Per the germline V gene, CDR1 is DFQATT and CDR2 is SNEGSKA (reference sequence). This CDR3 is CSARGGHQPQHF. The CDR3 DNA reads TGCAGTGCTAGAGGGGGTCATCAGCCCCAGCATTTT.

This clonotype has just a few counts. J is TRBJ2-1 and V is TRBV20-1, with TRBD2 matching over 10 bases. The germline V gene has CDR1 DFQATT and CDR2 SNEGSKA (reference sequence). The V and J ends lost 5 bases and 4 bases, in that order; junction bases with no gene match: 5. CDR3 size: 14 residues. In DNA, the CDR3 is TGCAGTGCTCCAGGACTAGCGGAATACAATGAGCAGTTCTTC. Its translation: CSAPGLAEYNEQFF.